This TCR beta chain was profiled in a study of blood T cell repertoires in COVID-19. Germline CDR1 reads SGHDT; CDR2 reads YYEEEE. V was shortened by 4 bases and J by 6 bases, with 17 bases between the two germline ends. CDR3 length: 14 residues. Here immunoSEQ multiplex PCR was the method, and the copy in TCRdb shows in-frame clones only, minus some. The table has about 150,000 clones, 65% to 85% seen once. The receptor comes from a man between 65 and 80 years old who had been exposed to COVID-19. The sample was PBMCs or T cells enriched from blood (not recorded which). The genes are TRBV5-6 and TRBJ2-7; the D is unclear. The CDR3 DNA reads TGTGCCAGCAGCCGGTATTCTCGACTTAGCGAGCAGTACTTC. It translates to CASSRYSRLSEQYF.